Shown below are 20 T cell receptor beta chains from a single sample sequenced in a study of T cells after posttransplantation cyclophosphamide listed by TCRdb under 2016. Libraries were constructed by the immunoSEQ multiplex PCR assay. TCRdb took this table from immuneACCESS and kept in-frame rearrangements with V and J called. Such tables lack part of the clones; where checked against another copy, unresolved V genes explain under half of the gap, and the rest is unexplained. This sample includes over 10,000 clones, and none of them was observed just once. The ten most abundant clones make up more than 25% of the sample. What the time point label conveys for this sample: posttransplant day relative to BM transplant. The treatment or condition label, read with the paper, signifies: high-dose cyclophosphamide on days +3 and +4 as single-agent GVHD prophylaxis. PTCy patients received busulfan and fludarabine conditioning, a related or unrelated marrow graft, and cyclophosphamide on days +3 and +4.

The sample in question was PBMCs, obtained after allogeneic stem cell transplant with posttransplant cyclophosphamide. The receptors shown here come from a female patient in her forties who received an allogeneic stem cell transplant from an unrelated donor, was CMV-positive, and had acute GVHD only. After a transplant, the donor of the graft may account for some T cells.

Many counts were recorded for this clone. This chain uses TRBV19 with TRBJ2-5; TRBD1 aligns across 8 bases. Germline V gene data show CDR1 as LNHDA and CDR2 as SQIVND (reference sequence). CDR3 length: 15 amino acids. Unmatched junction bases numbered 10, after V lost 5 bases and J lost 5 bases. The CDR3 coding sequence is TGTGCCAGTAGTGTCGGGACAGGCTGGGGGGAGACCCAGTACTTC. Translated: CASSVGTGWGETQYF. Together with reference TRBV19 and TRBJ2-5, the CDR3 gives the full variable domain: DGGITQSPKYLFRKEGQNVTLSCEQNLNHDAMYWYRQDPGQGLRLIYYSQIVNDFQKGDIAEGYSVSREKKESFPLTVTSAQKNPTAFYLCASSVGTGWGETQYFGPGTRLLVL.

V gene TRBV7-9 combines with J gene TRBJ2-1; 7 bases line up with TRBD1. Germline CDR1 and CDR2: SEHNR and FQNEAQ (reference sequence). The V and J ends lost 4 bases and 9 bases, in that order; junction bases with no gene match: 12. CDR3 length: 15 amino acids. The CDR3 sequence is CASSSAYDRVSEQFF. The CDR3, as DNA: TGTGCCAGCAGCTCGGCTTATGACAGGGTGAGTGAGCAGTTCTTC.

The rearrangement uses TRBV28 and TRBJ2-1; D not resolved. CDR3 length: 14 amino acids. CDR1 is MDHEN, CDR2 SYDVKM, per germline. The V end lost 5 bases, the J end lost 5 bases, and 13 bases lay between the germline ends. For the CDR3, the DNA is TGTGCCAGCAGTGTCGTATGGGCTGACAATGAGCAGTTCTTC. This codes for CASSVVWADNEQFF.

The V gene is TRBV21-1, the J gene TRBJ1-1. TRBV21-1 is recorded as a pseudogene. The CDR3 totals 19 residues. The CDR3 here is CASSYDPEEGIWLNTEAFF. The CDR3 DNA is TGTGCCAGCAGTTATGATCCTGAGGAGGGGATTTGGCTGAACACTGAAGCTTTCTTT.

This clone was picked up many times. CDR3 region: CASRLARRGNSNQPQHF. CDR3 DNA sequence: TGTGCAAGTCGCTTAGCGAGGCGGGGGAATAGCAATCAGCCCCAGCATTTT. The rearrangement links TRBV12-2 to TRBJ1-5. TRBV12-2 is a pseudogene locus. The CDR3 is made up of 17 amino acids.

The sample holds many counts of this clone. The V and J genes are TRBV9 and TRBJ1-1, with 7 bases matching TRBD1. V shed 7 bases and J 3 bases; nucleotides not matched to a gene: 12. The CDR3 contains 15 residues. Germline V lookup: CDR1 SGDLS, CDR2 YYNGEE. CDR3 sequence: CASGSGTDPYTEAFF. DNA for the CDR3: TGTGCCAGCGGGTCTGGGACAGATCCCTACACTGAAGCTTTCTTT.

Ten or more counts support this clone. The chain couples TRBV5-4 to TRBJ1-1; D gene ambiguous. The ends were cut back, 4 bases at V and 4 bases at J, with 11 bases in the middle. The CDR3 length is 13 residues. Germline CDR1 is SGHNT and CDR2 is YYREEE (reference sequence). The CDR3 protein is CASSLDPGTEAFF. CDR3 DNA: TGTGCCAGCAGCCTAGATCCGGGCACTGAAGCTTTCTTT.

Only a few counts were recorded for this clone. The genes are TRBV18 and TRBJ1-5; TRBD1 is a possible D gene (6 bases). The CDR3 runs to 15 residues. From germline, CDR1 is KGHSH and CDR2 LQKENI. V lost 1 base, J lost 1 base, and 8 bases lay in between. CDR3 nucleotide sequence: TGTGCCAGCTCACCACAAGGACAGAGCAATCAGCCCCAGCATTTT. As protein: CASSPQGQSNQPQHF.

The sample holds many counts of this clone. J is TRBJ1-2 and V is TRBV4-3; a weak D match, TRBD1 (6 bases). CDR3 length: 15 amino acids. Germline CDR1 reads LGHNA; CDR2 reads YSLEER. Trimming stripped 0 bases from V and 4 bases from J, with 12 bases between. CDR3 amino acids: CASSQDTGSSYGYTF. DNA of the CDR3: TGCGCCAGCAGCCAAGATACAGGGTCCAGCTATGGCTACACCTTC.

This clone has at least ten counts. The CDR3 sequence is CASSLSGTGGLYGYTF. CDR3 DNA: TGTGCCAGCAGCTTGAGCGGGACAGGGGGCCTCTATGGCTACACCTTC. This chain connects TRBV5-6 to TRBJ1-2, with 12 bases aligning to TRBD1. J was trimmed by 4 bases and V by 1 base; bases with no gene match: 5. The CDR3 runs 16 residues. Germline values: CDR1 SGHDT, CDR2 YYEEEE.

There are many counts of this clone. The chain couples TRBV6-5 to TRBJ2-7, with 10 bases lining up with TRBD2. This CDR3 comprises 15 residues. The germline V gene has CDR1 MNHEY and CDR2 SVGAGI. Trimming cost V 0 bases and J 7 bases; bases outside gene matches: 6. DNA for the CDR3: TGTGCCAGCAGTTACTCGCTAGCGGGAGCTGGGGAGCAGTACTTC. Its protein product is CASSYSLAGAGEQYF.

This clone was recorded a few times. The chain combines TRBV27 with TRBJ2-7; 7 bases align to TRBD2. Trimming took 0 bases from V and 13 from J; bases not matched to a gene: 3. CDR3 length: 11 residues. CDR1 MNHEY and CDR2 SMNVEV come from the germline V gene (reference sequence). The CDR3 region has the DNA TGTGCCAGCAGTTTATCAGGGACTAACTACTTC. It specifies CASSLSGTNYF.

This chain links TRBV20-1 with TRBJ2-5, with D unclear. CDR1 and CDR2 (germline): DFQATT, SNEGSKA (reference sequence). CDR3 length: 11 residues. V lost 3 bases to trimming and J lost 5 bases, with 7 bases between them. The CDR3 coding sequence is TGCAGTGCTAGCCTCGGGGAGACCCAGTACTTC. Protein: CSASLGETQYF.

V usage is TRBV4-3 and J usage is TRBJ2-2; 7 nucleotides agree with TRBD1. The CDR3 totals 13 residues. Germline V lookup: CDR1 LGHNA, CDR2 YSLEER. With 4 bases clipped from V and 9 bases from J, the junction kept 5 bases outside the gene matches. The CDR3 coding sequence is TGCGCCAGCAGCCCCCGACAGGGCTGGGAGCTGTTTTTT. Protein: CASSPRQGWELFF.

This clone came up many times. The J gene is TRBJ1-3, the V gene TRBV13; 9 bases map to TRBD1. The CDR3 totals 14 residues. Germline V gene data show CDR1 as PRHDT and CDR2 as FYEKMQ (reference sequence). V lost 5 bases, J lost 6 bases, and 5 bases stayed unmatched. The CDR3 DNA sequence: TGTGCCAGCAGCCGGGACAGGGTGGAAAACACCATATATTTT. Residues: CASSRDRVENTIYF.

There are many counts of this clone. The rearrangement links TRBV5-4 to TRBJ1-3; no clear D gene. Germline V gene data show CDR1 as SGHNT and CDR2 as YYREEE (reference sequence). V was trimmed by 2 bases and J by 4 bases, leaving 7 bases between them. The CDR3 length is 13 residues. The CDR3 nucleotides are TGTGCCAGCAGCTTAAGTAGAGGAAACACCATATATTTT. It encodes CASSLSRGNTIYF.

At least ten counts were recorded for this clone. The V call is TRBV4-1, the J call TRBJ2-1; D call uncertain. V lost 1 base and J lost 7, with 11 bases in between. Germline V gene data show CDR1 as MGHRA and CDR2 as YSYEKL. The CDR3 contains 14 residues. CDR3 DNA sequence: TGCGCCAGCAGCCAAGTCACGGGTGGGAATGAGCAGTTCTTC. It is translated as CASSQVTGGNEQFF.

At least ten counts were recorded for this clone. The genes are TRBV10-2 and TRBJ2-7, with a weak D call TRBD1 (6 bases). V lost 6 bases to trimming and J lost 3 bases, with 6 bases between them. The CDR3 has 11 residues. Germline V gives CDR1 WSHSY, CDR2 SAAADI. CDR3 sequence: CASRDSYEQYV. DNA of the CDR3: TGCGCCAGCAGGGACAGCTACGAGCAGTACGTC.

The sample holds many counts of this clone. The chain carries TRBV6-1 and TRBJ2-7, with 10 bases that match TRBD1. The V segment lost 6 bases and the J segment 3 bases; nucleotides outside the gene matches: 8. This CDR3 is 15 amino acids long. Germline CDR1 and CDR2: MNHNS and SASEGT. CDR3 region: CASRSDRGRDYEQYF. CDR3 in DNA: TGTGCCAGCAGATCCGACAGGGGGCGCGACTACGAGCAGTACTTC.

This clone was seen ten or more times. This rearrangement joins TRBV5-1 to TRBJ2-1; D perhaps matches TRBD2 (6 bases). The ends were cut back, 8 bases at V and 3 bases at J, with 15 bases in the middle. Germline CDR1 is SGHRS and CDR2 is YFSETQ. The CDR3 covers 14 residues. CDR3 protein: CASHGVGGYNEQFF. DNA for the CDR3: TGCGCCAGTCATGGGGTGGGGGGCTACAATGAGCAGTTCTTC.